The T cell receptor (beta chain) described here comes from a study of cytomegalovirus exposure and HLA in healthy donors. This clone was counted only a few times. Its target is not known. The study ran its PCR with 60 Vbeta and 13 Jbeta primers. Produced via immunoSEQ multiplex PCR; TCRdb's table is partial and in-frame only. The sample lists about 170,000 clones, nearly 80% seen once, with under 8% in the top ten. The length of the CDR3 is 15 residues. The V end lost 3 bases, the J end lost 1 base, and 11 bases lay between the germline ends. Germline loops: CDR1 SGHRS, CDR2 YFSETQ. General observations from the study: A few V segments could not be told apart, such as TRBV6-2 and TRBV6-3, and were left out. It was 164 TCR beta chains that were listed as cytomegalovirus-associated. Rare TCR sequences predominated, though certain public TCRs were found in many donors.

The receptor comes from a man aged 40-50 years in good health and CMV-seropositive. The sequencing input was PBMCs. The chain links TRBV5-1 to TRBJ2-1, with D hard to call. The DNA for the CDR3 is TGCGCCAGCAGCTATACCGGTGAGTCCTACAATGAGCAGTTCTTC. Amino acid sequence: CASSYTGESYNEQFF.